This T cell receptor (beta chain) emerged from a study of blood T cell repertoires in COVID-19. The CDR3 sequence is 15 residues long. The germline V gene has CDR1 SGHRS and CDR2 YFSETQ. V dropped 3 bases and J dropped 1 base, with 13 bases sitting between them. Generated by immunoSEQ multiplex PCR, the TCRdb table keeps only in-frame clones and is missing some. The data show 250,000 to 300,000 clones, about four fifths seen once. The receptor was isolated from a woman in her sixties or seventies with active or convalescent COVID-19. The specimen sequenced was peripheral blood. The chain recombines TRBV5-1 with TRBJ1-1; the D is unclear. The CDR3 nucleotides are TGCGCCAGCAGCTCAAACAGCGGCCGGAACACTGAAGCTTTCTTT. Translating it yields CASSSNSGRNTEAFF.